This TCR beta chain was recovered during a study of CD8 T cells in Susac syndrome. About the study: At blood draw, Susac syndrome patients were therapy-naive, on corticosteroids, or on intravenous immunoglobulin alone.

With random hexamers, 0.5 to 1 ug RNA was reverse transcribed. Amplification of TCR beta CDR3 by immunoSEQ multiplex PCR spanned 54 Vbeta and 13 Jbeta. TCRdb redid the calling of the immunoSEQ multiplex PCR reads with MiXCR, one entry per CDR3 protein. The sample shows about 71,000 distinct CDR3 sequences, roughly 93% of them seen only once. CDR1 and CDR2 (germline): LGHNA, YNFKEQ. This CDR3 comprises 15 residues. V gave up 2 bases and J gave up 5 bases; unmatched junction bases: 6. Diagnostic criteria defined recently for definite or probable disease were met by the Susac syndrome patients. V gene TRBV4-2 combines with J gene TRBJ1-2; 9 bases line up with TRBD1. The source material was CD4+ T cells from PBMCs. The TCR was taken from a human donor with Susac syndrome. The CDR3 DNA sequence: TGTGCCAGCAGCCAAACTCAACAGGGGGCATATGGCTACACCTTC. Translation: CASSQTQQGAYGYTF.